The subject of this entry is one TCR beta chain. Antigen unknown. These data are taken from a study of OX40 agonist ivuxolimab in advanced cancers. This CDR3 contains 14 residues. The germline CDR1 and CDR2 sequences are SNHLY and FYNNEI. V lost 4 bases and J 5 bases, leaving 14 bases between the germline ends. Libraries were prepared by immunoSEQ multiplex PCR; TCRdb keeps only in-frame clonotypes and omits some of them. The data show about 50,000 clones, with about nine tenths seen just once and approximately 6.3% held by the top ten. Regarding the study as a whole: Average numbers of expanded clones were greater in CD8+ T cells than in CD4+. At 0.1 to 3.0 mg/kg and by week 6, clonal expansion occurred in CD4+ and CD8+ blood T cells. Several nonresponders also turned out to have low normalized T-cell clonal expansion.

The TCR was taken from an adult with an advanced solid tumor such as melanoma, head and neck, liver or kidney cancer. This chain connects TRBV2 to TRBJ1-1, with a possible D match to TRBD1 (5 bases). The sample in question was CD4+ or CD8+ T cells sorted from blood, obtained in a trial of the OX40 agonist ivuxolimab. Here the CDR3 DNA reads TGTGCCAGCAGTGGAGGGACGGGCGGAACTGAAGCTTTCTTT. Its protein is CASSGGTGGTEAFF.